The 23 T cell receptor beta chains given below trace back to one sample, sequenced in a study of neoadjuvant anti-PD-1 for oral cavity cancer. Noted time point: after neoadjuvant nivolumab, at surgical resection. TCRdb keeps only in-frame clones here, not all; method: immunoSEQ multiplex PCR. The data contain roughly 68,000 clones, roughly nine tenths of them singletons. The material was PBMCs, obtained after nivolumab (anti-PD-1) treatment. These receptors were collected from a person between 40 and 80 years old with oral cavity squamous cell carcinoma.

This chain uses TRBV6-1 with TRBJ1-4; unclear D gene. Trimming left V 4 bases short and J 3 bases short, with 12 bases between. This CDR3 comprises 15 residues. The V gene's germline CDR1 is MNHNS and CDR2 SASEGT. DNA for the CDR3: TGTGCCAGCAGTGTAGGCCCATCTCCTAATGAAAAACTGTTTTTT. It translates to CASSVGPSPNEKLFF.

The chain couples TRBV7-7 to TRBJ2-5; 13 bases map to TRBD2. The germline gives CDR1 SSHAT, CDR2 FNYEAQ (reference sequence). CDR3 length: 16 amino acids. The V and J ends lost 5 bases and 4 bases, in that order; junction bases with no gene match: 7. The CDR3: CASSRRTSGRIETQYF. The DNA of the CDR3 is TGTGCCAGCAGCCGTAGGACTAGCGGGAGAATAGAGACCCAGTACTTC.

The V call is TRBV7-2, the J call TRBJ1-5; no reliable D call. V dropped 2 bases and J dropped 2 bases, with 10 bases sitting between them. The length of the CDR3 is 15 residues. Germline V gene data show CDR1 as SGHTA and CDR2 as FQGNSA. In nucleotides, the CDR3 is TGTGCCAGCAGCTTATGGGTGCGGGGCAATCAGCCCCAGCATTTT. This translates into CASSLWVRGNQPQHF.

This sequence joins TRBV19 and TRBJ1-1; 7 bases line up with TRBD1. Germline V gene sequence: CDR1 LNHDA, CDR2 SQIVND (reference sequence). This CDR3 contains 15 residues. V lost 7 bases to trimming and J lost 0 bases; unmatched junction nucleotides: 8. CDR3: CASTTLTGLNTEAFF. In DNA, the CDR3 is TGTGCCAGTACCACCTTGACAGGGTTGAACACTGAAGCTTTCTTT.

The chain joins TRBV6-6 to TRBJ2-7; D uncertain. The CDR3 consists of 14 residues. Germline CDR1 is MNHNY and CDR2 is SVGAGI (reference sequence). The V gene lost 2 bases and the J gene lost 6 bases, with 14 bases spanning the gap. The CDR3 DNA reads TGTGCCAGCAGTTACGTTTATGGGCAAAGCGAGCAGTACTTC. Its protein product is CASSYVYGQSEQYF.

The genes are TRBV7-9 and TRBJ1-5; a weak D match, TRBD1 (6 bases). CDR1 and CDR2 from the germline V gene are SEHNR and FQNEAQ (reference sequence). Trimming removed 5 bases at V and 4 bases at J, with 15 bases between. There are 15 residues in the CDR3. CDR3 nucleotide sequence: TGTGCCAGCAGCCATTTCGGCGACAGGAATCAGCCCCAGCATTTT. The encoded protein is CASSHFGDRNQPQHF.

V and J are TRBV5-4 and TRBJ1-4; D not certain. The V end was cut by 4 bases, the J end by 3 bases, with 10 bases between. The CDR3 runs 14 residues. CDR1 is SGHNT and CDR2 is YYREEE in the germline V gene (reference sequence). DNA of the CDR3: TGTGCCAGCAGCCCCTCAGGTCCTAATGAAAAACTGTTTTTT. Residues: CASSPSGPNEKLFF.

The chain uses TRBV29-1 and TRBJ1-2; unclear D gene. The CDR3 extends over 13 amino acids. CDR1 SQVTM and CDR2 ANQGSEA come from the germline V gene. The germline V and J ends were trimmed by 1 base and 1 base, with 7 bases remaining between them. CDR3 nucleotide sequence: TGCAGCGTTGAAGCGAGGGTTAACTATGGCTACACCTTC. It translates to CSVEARVNYGYTF.

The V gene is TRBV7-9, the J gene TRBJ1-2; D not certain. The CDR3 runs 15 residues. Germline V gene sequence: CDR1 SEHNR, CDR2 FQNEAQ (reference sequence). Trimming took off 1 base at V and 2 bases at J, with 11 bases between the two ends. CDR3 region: CASSLGGGSNYGYTF. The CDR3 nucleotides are TGTGCCAGCAGCTTAGGGGGAGGTTCAAACTATGGCTACACCTTC.

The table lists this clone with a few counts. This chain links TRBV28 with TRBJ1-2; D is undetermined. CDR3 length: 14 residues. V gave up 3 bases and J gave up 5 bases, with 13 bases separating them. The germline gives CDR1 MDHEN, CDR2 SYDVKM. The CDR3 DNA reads TGTGCCAGCAGTTTTGCCGATCTGAGTTATGGCTACACCTTC. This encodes CASSFADLSYGYTF.

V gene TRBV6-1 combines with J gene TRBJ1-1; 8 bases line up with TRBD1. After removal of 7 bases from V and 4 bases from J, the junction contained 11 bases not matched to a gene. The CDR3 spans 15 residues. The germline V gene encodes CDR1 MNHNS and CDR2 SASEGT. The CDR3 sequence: CASNAGTGRGTEAFF. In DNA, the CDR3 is TGTGCCAGCAATGCCGGGACAGGTCGGGGCACTGAAGCTTTCTTT.

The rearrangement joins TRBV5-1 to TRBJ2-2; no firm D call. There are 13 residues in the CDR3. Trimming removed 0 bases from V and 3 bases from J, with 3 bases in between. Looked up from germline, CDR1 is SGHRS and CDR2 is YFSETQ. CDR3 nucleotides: TGCGCCAGCAGCTTGGACCACACCGGGGAGCTGTTTTTT. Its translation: CASSLDHTGELFF. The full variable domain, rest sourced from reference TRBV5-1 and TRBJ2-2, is KAGVTQTPRYLIKTRGQQVTLSCSPISGHRSVSWYQQTPGQGLQFLFEYFSETQRNKGNFPGRFSGRQFSNSRSEMNVSTLELGDSALYLCASSLDHTGELFFGEGSRLTVL.

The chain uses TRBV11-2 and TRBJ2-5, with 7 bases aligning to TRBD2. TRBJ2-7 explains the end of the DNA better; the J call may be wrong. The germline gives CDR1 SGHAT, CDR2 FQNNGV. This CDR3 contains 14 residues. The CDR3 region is CASSLGRGLGEQYF. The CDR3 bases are TGTGCCAGCAGCTTGGGGAGGGGTTTGGGCGAGCAGTACTTC.

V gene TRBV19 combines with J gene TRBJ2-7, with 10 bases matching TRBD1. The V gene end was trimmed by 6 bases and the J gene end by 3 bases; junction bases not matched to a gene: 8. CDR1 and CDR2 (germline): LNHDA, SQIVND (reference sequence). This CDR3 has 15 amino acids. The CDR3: CASSLWDRGLYEQYF. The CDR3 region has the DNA TGTGCCAGTAGCCTCTGGGACAGGGGCCTCTACGAGCAGTACTTC.

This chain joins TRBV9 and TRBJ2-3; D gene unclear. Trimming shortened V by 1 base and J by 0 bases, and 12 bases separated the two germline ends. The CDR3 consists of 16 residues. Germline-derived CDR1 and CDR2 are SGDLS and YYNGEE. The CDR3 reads CASSVFQGRSTDTQYF. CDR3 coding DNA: TGTGCCAGCAGCGTATTCCAAGGGCGGAGCACAGATACGCAGTATTTT.

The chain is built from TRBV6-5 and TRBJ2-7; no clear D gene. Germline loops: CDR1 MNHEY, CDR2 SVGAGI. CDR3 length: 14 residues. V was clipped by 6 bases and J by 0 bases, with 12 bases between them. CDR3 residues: CASRPMASSYEQYF. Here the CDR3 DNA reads TGTGCCAGCAGGCCTATGGCGAGCTCCTACGAGCAGTACTTC.

This chain's CDR3 is CASSGDRSAADTQYF. In nucleotides, the CDR3 is TGTGCCAGCAGTGGAGACAGGTCGGCGGCAGATACGCAGTATTTT. The rearrangement links TRBV25-1 to TRBJ2-3; TRBD1 is a possible D gene (6 bases). Germline values: CDR1 MGHDK, CDR2 SYGVNS. The CDR3 consists of 15 residues. Trimming removed 4 bases at V and 4 bases at J, with 15 bases between.

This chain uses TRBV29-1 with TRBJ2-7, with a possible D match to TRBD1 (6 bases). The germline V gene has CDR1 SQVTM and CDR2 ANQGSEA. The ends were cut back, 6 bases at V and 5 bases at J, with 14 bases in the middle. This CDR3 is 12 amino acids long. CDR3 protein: CSVSLTGHEQYF. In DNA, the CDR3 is TGCAGCGTGTCATTGACAGGACACGAGCAGTACTTC.

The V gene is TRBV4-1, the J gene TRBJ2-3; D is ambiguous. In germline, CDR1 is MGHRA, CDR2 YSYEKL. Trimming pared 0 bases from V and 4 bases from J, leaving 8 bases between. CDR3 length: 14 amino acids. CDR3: CASSQEWSADTQYF. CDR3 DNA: TGCGCCAGCAGCCAAGAATGGTCGGCAGATACGCAGTATTTT.

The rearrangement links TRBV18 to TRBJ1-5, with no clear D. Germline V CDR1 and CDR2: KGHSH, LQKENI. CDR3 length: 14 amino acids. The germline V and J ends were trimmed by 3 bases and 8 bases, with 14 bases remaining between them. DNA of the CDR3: TGTGCCAGCTCACCTCGATTTTCGAGAGAGCCCCAGCATTTT. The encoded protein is CASSPRFSREPQHF.

The CDR3 sequence: CASRGDGVEQYF. Written as DNA, the CDR3 is TGTGCCAGCAGGGGGGACGGGGTCGAGCAGTACTTC. The rearrangement joins TRBV6-5 to TRBJ2-7, with D perhaps TRBD1 or TRBD2 (5 bases each). Trimming shortened V by 6 bases and J by 6 bases, and 12 bases separated the two germline ends. The CDR3 is made up of 12 amino acids. From germline, CDR1 is MNHEY and CDR2 SVGAGI.

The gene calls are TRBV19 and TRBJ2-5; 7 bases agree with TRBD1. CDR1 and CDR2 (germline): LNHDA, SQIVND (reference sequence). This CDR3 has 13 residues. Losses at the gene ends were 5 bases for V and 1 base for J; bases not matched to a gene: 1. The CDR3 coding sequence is TGTGCCAGTAGTCAGGGGGTCCAAGAGACCCAGTACTTC. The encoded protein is CASSQGVQETQYF.

The CDR3 region has the DNA TGTGCCAGCAGCTCCTACAGGCAAATGAACACTGAAGCTTTCTTT. This encodes CASSSYRQMNTEAFF. J is TRBJ1-1 and V is TRBV11-2; TRBD1 might be the D (5 bases). The CDR3 has 15 amino acids. Trimming stripped 4 bases from V and 0 bases from J, with 12 bases between. The germline V gene encodes CDR1 SGHAT and CDR2 FQNNGV.